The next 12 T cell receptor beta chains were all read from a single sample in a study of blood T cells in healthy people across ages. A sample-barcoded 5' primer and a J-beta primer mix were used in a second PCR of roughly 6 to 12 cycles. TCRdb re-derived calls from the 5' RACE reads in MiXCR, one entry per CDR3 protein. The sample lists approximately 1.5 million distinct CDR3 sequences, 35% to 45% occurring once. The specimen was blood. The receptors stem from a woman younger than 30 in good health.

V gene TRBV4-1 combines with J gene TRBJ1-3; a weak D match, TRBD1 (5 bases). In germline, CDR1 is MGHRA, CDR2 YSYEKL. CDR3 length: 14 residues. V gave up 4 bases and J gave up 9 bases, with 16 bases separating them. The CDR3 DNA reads TGCGCCAGCAGCCCCGGGACGGTCTCGGGCACCATATATTTT. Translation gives CASSPGTVSGTIYF.

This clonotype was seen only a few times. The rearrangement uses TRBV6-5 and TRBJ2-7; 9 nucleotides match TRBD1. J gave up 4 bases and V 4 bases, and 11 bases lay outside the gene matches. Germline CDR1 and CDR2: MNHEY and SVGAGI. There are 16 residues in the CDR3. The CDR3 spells CASSSLPGQGKYEQYF. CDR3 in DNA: TGTGCCAGCAGTTCGTTGCCGGGACAGGGTAAATACGAGCAGTACTTC.

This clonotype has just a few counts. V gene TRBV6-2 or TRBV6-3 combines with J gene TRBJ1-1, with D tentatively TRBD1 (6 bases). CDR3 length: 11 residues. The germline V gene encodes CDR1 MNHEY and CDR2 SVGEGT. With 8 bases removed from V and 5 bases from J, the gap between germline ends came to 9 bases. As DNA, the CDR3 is TGTGCCAGCGAAAGGGGGACTGAAGCTTTCTTT. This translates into CASERGTEAFF.

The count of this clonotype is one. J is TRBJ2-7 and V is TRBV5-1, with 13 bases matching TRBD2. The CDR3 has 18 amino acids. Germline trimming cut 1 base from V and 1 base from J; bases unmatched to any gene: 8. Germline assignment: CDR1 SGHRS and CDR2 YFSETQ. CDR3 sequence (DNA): TGCGCCAGCAGCTTGAGTGGACTAGCGGGGGTAGGGTCCTACGAGCAGTACTTC. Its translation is CASSLSGLAGVGSYEQYF. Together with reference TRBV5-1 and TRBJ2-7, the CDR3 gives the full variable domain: KAGVTQTPRYLIKTRGQQVTLSCSPISGHRSVSWYQQTPGQGLQFLFEYFSETQRNKGNFPGRFSGRQFSNSRSEMNVSTLELGDSALYLCASSLSGLAGVGSYEQYFGPGTRLTVT.

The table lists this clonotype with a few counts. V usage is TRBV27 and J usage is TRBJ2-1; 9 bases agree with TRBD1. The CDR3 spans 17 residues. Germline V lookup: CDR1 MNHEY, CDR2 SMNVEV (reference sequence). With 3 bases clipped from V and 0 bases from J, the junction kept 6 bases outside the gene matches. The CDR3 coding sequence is TGTGCCAGCAGTTTGACAGGGGGTGATTCCTCCTACAATGAGCAGTTCTTC. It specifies CASSLTGGDSSYNEQFF.

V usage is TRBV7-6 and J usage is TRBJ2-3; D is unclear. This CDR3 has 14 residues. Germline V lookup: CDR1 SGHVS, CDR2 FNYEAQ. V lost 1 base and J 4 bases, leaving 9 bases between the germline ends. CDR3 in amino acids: CASSLVGLSDTQYF. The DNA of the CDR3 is TGTGCCAGCAGCTTAGTAGGCCTGTCAGATACGCAGTATTTT.

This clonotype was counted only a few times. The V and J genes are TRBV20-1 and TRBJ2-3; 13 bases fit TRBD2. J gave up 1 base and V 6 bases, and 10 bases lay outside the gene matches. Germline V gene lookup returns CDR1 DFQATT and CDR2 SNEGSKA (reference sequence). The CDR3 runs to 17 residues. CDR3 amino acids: CSATTSGRAQGTDTQYF. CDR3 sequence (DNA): TGCAGTGCCACAACTAGCGGGAGGGCCCAGGGCACAGATACGCAGTATTTT.

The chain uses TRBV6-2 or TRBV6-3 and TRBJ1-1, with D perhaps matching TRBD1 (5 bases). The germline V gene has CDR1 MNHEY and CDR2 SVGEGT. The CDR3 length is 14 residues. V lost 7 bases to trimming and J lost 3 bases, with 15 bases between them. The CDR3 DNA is TGTGCCAGCAAATCGGACACCTCCTACACTGAAGCTTTCTTT. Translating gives CASKSDTSYTEAFF.

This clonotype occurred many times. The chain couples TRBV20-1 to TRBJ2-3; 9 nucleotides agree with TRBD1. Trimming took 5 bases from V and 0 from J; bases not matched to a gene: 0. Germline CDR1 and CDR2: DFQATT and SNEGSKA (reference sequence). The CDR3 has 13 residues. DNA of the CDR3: TGCAGTGCTGGGACAGGGAGCACAGATACGCAGTATTTT. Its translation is CSAGTGSTDTQYF.

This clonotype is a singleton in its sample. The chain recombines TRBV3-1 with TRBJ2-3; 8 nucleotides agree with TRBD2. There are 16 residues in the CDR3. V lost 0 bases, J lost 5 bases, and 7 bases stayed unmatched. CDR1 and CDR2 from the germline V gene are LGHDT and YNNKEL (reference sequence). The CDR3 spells CASSQDGVAGKDTQYF. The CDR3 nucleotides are TGTGCCAGCAGCCAAGATGGGGTAGCGGGAAAAGATACGCAGTATTTT.

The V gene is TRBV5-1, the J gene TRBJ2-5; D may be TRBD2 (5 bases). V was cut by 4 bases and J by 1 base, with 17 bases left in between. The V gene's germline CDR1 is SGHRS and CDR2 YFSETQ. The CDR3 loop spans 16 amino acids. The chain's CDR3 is CASSAGGSRGQETQYF. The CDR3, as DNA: TGCGCCAGCAGCGCCGGAGGAAGCCGGGGCCAAGAGACCCAGTACTTC.

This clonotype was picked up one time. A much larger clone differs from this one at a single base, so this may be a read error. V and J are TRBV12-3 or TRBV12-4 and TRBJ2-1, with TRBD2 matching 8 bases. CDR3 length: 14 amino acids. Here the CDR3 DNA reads TGTGCCGGCAGGTCGGGGGGGTTGTACAATGAGCAGTTCTTC. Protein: CAGRSGGLYNEQFF.